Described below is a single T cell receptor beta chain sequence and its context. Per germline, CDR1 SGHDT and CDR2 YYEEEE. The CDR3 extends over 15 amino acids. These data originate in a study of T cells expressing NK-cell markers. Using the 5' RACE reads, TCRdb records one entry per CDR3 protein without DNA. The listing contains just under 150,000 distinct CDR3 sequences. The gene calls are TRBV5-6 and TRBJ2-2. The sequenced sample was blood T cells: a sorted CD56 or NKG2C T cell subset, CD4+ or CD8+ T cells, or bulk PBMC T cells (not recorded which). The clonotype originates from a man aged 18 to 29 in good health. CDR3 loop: CASSPLLSYTGELFF.